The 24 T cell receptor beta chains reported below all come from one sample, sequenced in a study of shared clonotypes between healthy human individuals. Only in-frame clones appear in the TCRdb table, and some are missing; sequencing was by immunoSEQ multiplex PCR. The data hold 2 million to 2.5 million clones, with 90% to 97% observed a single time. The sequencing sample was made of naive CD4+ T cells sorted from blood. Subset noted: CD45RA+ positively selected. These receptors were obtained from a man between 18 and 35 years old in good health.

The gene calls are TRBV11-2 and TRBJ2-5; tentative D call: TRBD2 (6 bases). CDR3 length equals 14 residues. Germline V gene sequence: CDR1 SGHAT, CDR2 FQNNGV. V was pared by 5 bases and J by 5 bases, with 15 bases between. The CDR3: CASSRGLKDETQYF. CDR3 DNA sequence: TGTGCCAGCAGCCGCGGACTAAAGGACGAGACCCAGTACTTC.

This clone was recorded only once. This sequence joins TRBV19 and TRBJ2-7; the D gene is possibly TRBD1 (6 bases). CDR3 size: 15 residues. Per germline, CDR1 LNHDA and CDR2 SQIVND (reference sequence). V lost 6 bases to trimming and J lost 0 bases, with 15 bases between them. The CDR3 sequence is CASSYSGVSSYEQYF. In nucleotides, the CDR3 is TGTGCCAGTAGCTACTCAGGGGTTTCCTCCTACGAGCAGTACTTC.

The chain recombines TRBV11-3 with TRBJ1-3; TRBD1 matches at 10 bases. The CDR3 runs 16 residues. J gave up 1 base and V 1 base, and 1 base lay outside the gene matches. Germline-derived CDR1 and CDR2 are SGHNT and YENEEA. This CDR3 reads CASSLGDRGSGNTIYF. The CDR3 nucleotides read TGTGCCAGCAGCTTAGGGGACAGGGGATCTGGAAACACCATATATTTT.

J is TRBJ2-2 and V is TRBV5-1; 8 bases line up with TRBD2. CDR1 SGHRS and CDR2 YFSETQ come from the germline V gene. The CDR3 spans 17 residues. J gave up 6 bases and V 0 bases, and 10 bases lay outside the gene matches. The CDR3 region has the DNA TGCGCCAGCAGCTTGGGTCCCGGGGGGGCCGAACCCGGGGAGCTGTTTTTT. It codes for CASSLGPGGAEPGELFF.

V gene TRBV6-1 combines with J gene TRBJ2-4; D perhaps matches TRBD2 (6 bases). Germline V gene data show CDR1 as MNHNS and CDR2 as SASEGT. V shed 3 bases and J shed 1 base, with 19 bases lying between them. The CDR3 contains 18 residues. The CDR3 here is CASSERGGMAGAKNIQYF. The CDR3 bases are TGTGCCAGCAGTGAGCGAGGAGGGATGGCGGGGGCCAAAAACATTCAGTACTTC.

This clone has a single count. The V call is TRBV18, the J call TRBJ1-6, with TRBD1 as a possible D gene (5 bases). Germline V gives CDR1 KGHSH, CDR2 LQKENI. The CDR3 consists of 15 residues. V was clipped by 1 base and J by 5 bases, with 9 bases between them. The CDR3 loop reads CASSPQPGNNSPLHF. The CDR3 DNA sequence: TGTGCCAGCTCACCACAACCAGGGAATAATTCACCCCTCCACTTT. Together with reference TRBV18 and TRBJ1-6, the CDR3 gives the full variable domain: NAGVMQNPRHLVRRRGQEARLRCSPMKGHSHVYWYRQLPEEGLKFMVYLQKENIIDESGMPKERFSAEFPKEGPSILRIQQVVRGDSAAYFCASSPQPGNNSPLHFGNGTRLTVT.

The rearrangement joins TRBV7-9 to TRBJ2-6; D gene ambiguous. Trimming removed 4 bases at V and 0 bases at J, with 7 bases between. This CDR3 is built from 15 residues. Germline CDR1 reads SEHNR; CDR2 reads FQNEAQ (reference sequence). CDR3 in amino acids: CASSYLLSGANVLTF. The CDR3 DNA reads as TGTGCCAGCAGCTACCTACTCTCTGGGGCCAACGTCCTGACTTTC.

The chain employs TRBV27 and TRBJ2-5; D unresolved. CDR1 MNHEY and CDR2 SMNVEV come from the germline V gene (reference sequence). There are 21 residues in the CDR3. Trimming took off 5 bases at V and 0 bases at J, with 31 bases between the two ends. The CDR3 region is CASSASFVAVQPKGYQETQYF. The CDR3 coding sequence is TGTGCCAGCAGTGCGTCCTTCGTGGCCGTACAACCCAAAGGGTACCAAGAGACCCAGTACTTC.

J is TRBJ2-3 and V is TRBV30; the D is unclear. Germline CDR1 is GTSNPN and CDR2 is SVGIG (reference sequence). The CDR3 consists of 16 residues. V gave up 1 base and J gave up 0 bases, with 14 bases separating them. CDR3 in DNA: TGTGCCTGGAGTGACCCCCTTGGCGGCAGCACAGATACGCAGTATTTT. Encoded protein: CAWSDPLGGSTDTQYF.

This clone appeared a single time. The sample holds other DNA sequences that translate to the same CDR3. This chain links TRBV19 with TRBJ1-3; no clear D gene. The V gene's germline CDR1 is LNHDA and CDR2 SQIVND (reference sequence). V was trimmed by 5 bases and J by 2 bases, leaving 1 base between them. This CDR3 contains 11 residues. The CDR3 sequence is CASSPGNTIYF. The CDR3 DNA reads TGTGCCAGTAGTCCTGGAAACACCATATATTTT.

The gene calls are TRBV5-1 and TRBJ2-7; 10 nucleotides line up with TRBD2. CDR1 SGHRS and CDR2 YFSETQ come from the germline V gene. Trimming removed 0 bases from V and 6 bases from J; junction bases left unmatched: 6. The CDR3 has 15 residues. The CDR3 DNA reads TGCGCCAGCAGCTTGGCAAGCGGGAGGGCTGGCGAGCAGTACTTC. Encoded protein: CASSLASGRAGEQYF.

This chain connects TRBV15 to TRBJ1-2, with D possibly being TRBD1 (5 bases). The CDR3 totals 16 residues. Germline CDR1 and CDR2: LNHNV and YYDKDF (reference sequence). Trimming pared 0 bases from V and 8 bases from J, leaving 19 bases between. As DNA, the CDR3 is TGTGCCACCAGCAGAGATCTTACTGGGACCCTTGGGGGCTACACCTTC. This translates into CATSRDLTGTLGGYTF.

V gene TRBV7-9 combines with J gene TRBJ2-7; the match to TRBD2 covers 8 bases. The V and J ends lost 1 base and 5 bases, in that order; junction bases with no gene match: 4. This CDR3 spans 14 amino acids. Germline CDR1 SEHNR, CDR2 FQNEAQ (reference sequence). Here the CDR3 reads CASSLDGRVDEQYF. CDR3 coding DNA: TGTGCCAGCAGCTTAGACGGGAGGGTGGACGAGCAGTACTTC.

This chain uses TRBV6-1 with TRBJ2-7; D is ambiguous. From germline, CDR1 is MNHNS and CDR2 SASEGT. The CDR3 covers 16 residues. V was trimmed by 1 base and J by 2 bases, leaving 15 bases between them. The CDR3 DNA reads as TGTGCCAGCAGTGAAGACGGCTACCGATTAACCTACGAGCAGTACTTC. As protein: CASSEDGYRLTYEQYF.

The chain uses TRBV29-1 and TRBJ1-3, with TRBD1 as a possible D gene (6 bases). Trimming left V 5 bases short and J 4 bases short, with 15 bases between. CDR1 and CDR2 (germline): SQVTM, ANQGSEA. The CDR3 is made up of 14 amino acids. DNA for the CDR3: TGCAGCGTTCTCCTGGACAGATCAGGAAACACCATATATTTT. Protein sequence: CSVLLDRSGNTIYF. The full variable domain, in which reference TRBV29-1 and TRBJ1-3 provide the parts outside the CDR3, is SAVISQKPSRDICQRGTSLTIQCQVDSQVTMMFWYRQQPGQSLTLIATANQGSEATYESGFVIDKFPISRPNLTFSTLTVSNMSPEDSSIYLCSVLLDRSGNTIYFGEGSWLTVV.

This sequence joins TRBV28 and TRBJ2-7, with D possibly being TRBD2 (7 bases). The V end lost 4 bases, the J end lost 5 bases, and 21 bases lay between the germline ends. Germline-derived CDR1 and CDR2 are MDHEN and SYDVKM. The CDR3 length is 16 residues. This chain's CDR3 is CASSSLGGARSDEQYF. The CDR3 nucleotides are TGTGCCAGCAGTTCCTTAGGGGGGGCGCGAAGCGACGAGCAGTACTTC.

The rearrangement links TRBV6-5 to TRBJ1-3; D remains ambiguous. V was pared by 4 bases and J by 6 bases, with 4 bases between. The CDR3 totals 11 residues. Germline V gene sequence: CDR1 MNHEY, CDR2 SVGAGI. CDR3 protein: CASSSVNTIYF. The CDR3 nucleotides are TGTGCCAGCAGTTCCGTAAACACCATATATTTT.

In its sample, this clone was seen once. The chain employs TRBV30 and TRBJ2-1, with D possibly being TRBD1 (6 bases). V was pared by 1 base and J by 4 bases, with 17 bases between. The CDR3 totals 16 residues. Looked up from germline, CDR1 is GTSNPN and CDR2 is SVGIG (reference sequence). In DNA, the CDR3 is TGTGCCTGGAGTGGGGAAACAGGGTTGGGATACAATGAGCAGTTCTTC. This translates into CAWSGETGLGYNEQFF.

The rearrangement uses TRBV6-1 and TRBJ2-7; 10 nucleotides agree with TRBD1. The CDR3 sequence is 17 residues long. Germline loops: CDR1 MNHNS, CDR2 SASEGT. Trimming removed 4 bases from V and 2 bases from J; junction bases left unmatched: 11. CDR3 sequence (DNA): TGTGCCAGCAGTGCTTATACCACCGGGACAGGGGCCTACGAGCAGTACTTC. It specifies CASSAYTTGTGAYEQYF.

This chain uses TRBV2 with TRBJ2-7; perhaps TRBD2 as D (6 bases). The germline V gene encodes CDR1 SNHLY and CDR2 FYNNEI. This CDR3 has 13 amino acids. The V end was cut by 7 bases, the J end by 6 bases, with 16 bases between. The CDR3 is CASMGLPGSEQYF. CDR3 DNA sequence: TGTGCCAGCATGGGACTTCCCGGGAGCGAGCAGTACTTC.

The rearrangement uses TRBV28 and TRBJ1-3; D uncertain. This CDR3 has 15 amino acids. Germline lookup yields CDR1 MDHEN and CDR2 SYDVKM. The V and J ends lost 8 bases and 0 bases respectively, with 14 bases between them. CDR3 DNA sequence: TGTGCCAGCGGTATCAGGAGCCTCTCTGGAAACACCATATATTTT. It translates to CASGIRSLSGNTIYF. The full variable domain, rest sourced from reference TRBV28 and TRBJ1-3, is DVKVTQSSRYLVKRTGEKVFLECVQDMDHENMFWYRQDPGLGLRLIYFSYDVKMKEKGDIPEGYSVSREKKERFSLILESASTNQTSMYLCASGIRSLSGNTIYFGEGSWLTVV.

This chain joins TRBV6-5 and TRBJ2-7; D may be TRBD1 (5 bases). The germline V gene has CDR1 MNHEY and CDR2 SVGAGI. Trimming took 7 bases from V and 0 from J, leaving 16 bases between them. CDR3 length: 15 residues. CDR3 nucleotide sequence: TGTGCCAGCATCAAAAGAACAGGTCTCTCCTACGAGCAGTACTTC. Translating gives CASIKRTGLSYEQYF.

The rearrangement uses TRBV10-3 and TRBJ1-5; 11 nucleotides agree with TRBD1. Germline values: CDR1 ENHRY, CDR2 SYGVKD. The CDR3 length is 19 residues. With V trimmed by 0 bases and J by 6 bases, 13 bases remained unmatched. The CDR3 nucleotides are TGTGCCATCAGTGAGTCGAGAGGGACAGGGGGTCCAGGGGGTCAGCCCCAGCATTTT. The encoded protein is CAISESRGTGGPGGQPQHF.

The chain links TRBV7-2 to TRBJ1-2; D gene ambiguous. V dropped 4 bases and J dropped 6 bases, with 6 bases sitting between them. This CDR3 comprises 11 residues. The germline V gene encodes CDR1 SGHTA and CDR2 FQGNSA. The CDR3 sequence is CASSSLNGYTF. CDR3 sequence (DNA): TGTGCCAGCAGCTCGTTAAATGGCTACACCTTC.